This T cell receptor beta chain was documented in a study of cytomegalovirus exposure and HLA in healthy donors. Study information: It was reported in a later analysis that the same platform had been used for the roughly 130 validation repertoires as for the 550 to 750 first-cohort repertoires. Whole-study results and caveats: Reports credit the classifier with highly specific, highly sensitive diagnosis of cytomegalovirus status. Subsequent analysis found a tendency for first-cohort TCR clusters to co-occur within the 120 or so validation repertoires. Rare TCR sequences dominated, though some public TCRs recurred in many donors.

Sequencing used immunoSEQ multiplex PCR; TCRdb keeps in-frame clones, though not all of them. Here the sample spans some 170,000 clones, roughly 86% being singletons. For this clone: Its target is not known.

Germline values: CDR1 LGHNA, CDR2 YSLEER. The CDR3 covers 14 residues. Trimming left V 0 bases short and J 8 bases short, with 11 bases between. The chain combines TRBV4-3 with TRBJ2-1; D is uncertain. This sequence was found in a young man in good health and CMV-seropositive. Sequenced material: PBMCs. In DNA form, the CDR3 reads TGCGCCAGCAGCCAAGATGTTGCGAGTTATGAGCAGTTCTTC. Translation: CASSQDVASYEQFF.